Listed here are 2 T cell receptor beta chains from one sample, sequenced in a study of OX40 agonist ivuxolimab in advanced cancers. The data were produced by immunoSEQ multiplex PCR, yet TCRdb's version contains in-frame clones alone and is incomplete. Altogether over 50,000 clones are present, roughly 80% being singletons, with the ten largest covering roughly 3.9%. Sequences were derived from CD4+ or CD8+ T cells sorted from blood, sampled in a trial of the OX40 agonist ivuxolimab. These receptors were collected from an adult with an advanced solid tumor such as melanoma, head and neck, liver or kidney cancer.

A word on this clone: Sequence at one end of the junction differs from germline and may be a read error. Other DNA variants within this sample encode the same CDR3. This rearrangement joins TRBV5-8 to TRBJ1-6, with D hard to call. In germline, CDR1 is SGHTS, CDR2 YDEGEE. The CDR3 has 13 residues. The CDR3 loop is CASSSEEISPLHF. The CDR3 nucleotides are TGTGCCAGCAGCTCAGAGGAGATTTCACCCCTTCACTTT.

The rearrangement links TRBV5-5 to TRBJ2-7; D may be TRBD1 or TRBD2 (5 bases each). From germline, CDR1 is SGHKS and CDR2 YYEKEE (reference sequence). The CDR3 contains 15 residues. The germline V and J ends were trimmed by 3 bases and 6 bases, with 19 bases remaining between them. CDR3 in amino acids: CASSYGGLRLSEQYF. The CDR3 DNA reads as TGTGCCAGCAGCTATGGGGGTTTGCGCCTCAGCGAGCAGTACTTC.